A single sample is the source of the 32 T cell receptor beta chains below, sequenced in a study. TCRdb re-derived calls from the 5' RACE reads in MiXCR, one entry per CDR3 protein. The table lists under 9,500 distinct CDR3 sequences, around a third of them singletons, with around 5.1% in the top ten. Treg sorting used a CD4+CD25+CD127-/low gate. The specimen was Tregs sorted from blood. The receptor set was obtained from a female donor with breast cancer.

V usage is TRBV6-1 and J usage is TRBJ2-5, with 8 bases lining up with TRBD1. V shed 8 bases, J shed 1 base, and the junction held 12 bases outside the gene matches. Per germline, CDR1 MNHNS and CDR2 SASEGT. This CDR3 is 16 amino acids long. This CDR3 is CASGLRTGRIQETQYF. CDR3 sequence (DNA): TGTGCCAGCGGCTTAAGGACAGGGAGAATCCAAGAGACCCAGTACTTC.

By share, this clonotype ranks as medium-sized. The chain recombines TRBV12-3 or TRBV12-4 with TRBJ1-2; no clear D. V was trimmed by 2 bases and J by 6 bases, leaving 7 bases between them. This CDR3 has 12 residues. The DNA of the CDR3 is TGTGCCAGCAGTTTATCGGAAGATGGCTACACCTTC. Residues: CASSLSEDGYTF.

This clonotype showed up just a few times. This rearrangement joins TRBV4-1 to TRBJ2-5; TRBD2 matches 7 bases. The length of the CDR3 is 14 residues. Per the germline V gene, CDR1 is MGHRA and CDR2 is YSYEKL. The V gene end was trimmed by 1 base and the J gene end by 5 bases; junction bases not matched to a gene: 4. CDR3 sequence: CASSQGGGAETQYF. CDR3 bases: TGCGCCAGCAGCCAAGGGGGAGGGGCCGAGACCCAGTACTTC.

V is TRBV2 and J is TRBJ1-1; D is perhaps TRBD1 (5 bases). This CDR3 has 12 amino acids. Looked up from germline, CDR1 is SNHLY and CDR2 is FYNNEI. V lost 8 bases and J 6 bases, leaving 13 bases between the germline ends. CDR3 nucleotide sequence: TGTGCCAGCGATCGAGACAGCTCTGAAGCTTTCTTT. It yields the protein CASDRDSSEAFF.

J is TRBJ2-1 and V is TRBV7-9; D ambiguous. V was clipped by 0 bases and J by 8 bases, with 5 bases between them. The length of the CDR3 is 12 residues. Germline CDR1 SEHNR, CDR2 FQNEAQ (reference sequence). CDR3: CASSLARDEQFF. The DNA of the CDR3 is TGTGCCAGCAGCTTAGCTAGGGATGAGCAGTTCTTC.

The genes are TRBV20-1 and TRBJ1-5; D is perhaps TRBD1 (6 bases). CDR1 and CDR2 (germline): DFQATT, SNEGSKA (reference sequence). This CDR3 is 13 amino acids long. Trimming left V 6 bases short and J 3 bases short, with 12 bases between. The CDR3, as DNA: TGCAGTGCCGCAGGGGTGAACAATCAGCCCCAGCATTTT. This translates into CSAAGVNNQPQHF.

This clonotype has only one observation. A much larger clonotype is one base distant, so this may be a read error. The CDR3 DNA reads TGTGCCGGCAGTGCGACAGGGTCAATGAACACTGAAGCTTTCTTT. It translates to CAGSATGSMNTEAFF. The rearrangement uses TRBV6-5 and TRBJ1-1, with 7 bases that match TRBD1. CDR3 size: 15 residues. CDR1 MNHEY and CDR2 SVGAGI come from the germline V gene.

This clonotype is medium-sized within its sample. The rearrangement links TRBV20-1 to TRBJ2-6, with D uncertain. Germline assignment: CDR1 DFQATT and CDR2 SNEGSKA (reference sequence). This CDR3 spans 13 amino acids. V lost 4 bases and J 0 bases, leaving 4 bases between the germline ends. The CDR3 loop is CSAKNSGANVLTF. The CDR3, as DNA: TGCAGTGCTAAGAACTCTGGGGCCAACGTCCTGACTTTC.

Comment on this clonotype: A clone one base away is much larger, so this may be a read error. The chain employs TRBV21-1 and TRBJ2-1; the table gives TRBD1 as D, unverified against the DNA. TRBV21-1 is assigned pseudogene status. CDR3 length equals 14 residues. The CDR3 loop is CATRRRGPYNEQFF. The CDR3 DNA reads as TGTGCCACCCGCCGACGGGGGCCCTACAATGAGCAGTTCTTC.

V usage is TRBV10-2 and J usage is TRBJ2-1; 11 bases map to TRBD1. The V gene end was trimmed by 8 bases and the J gene end by 7 bases; junction bases not matched to a gene: 4. The CDR3 totals 13 residues. Germline assignment: CDR1 WSHSY and CDR2 SAAADI. The CDR3 region has the DNA TGCGCCAGCGTGGGACAGGGGGAAAATGAGCAGTTCTTC. As protein: CASVGQGENEQFF.

This chain connects TRBV28 to TRBJ2-1, with a possible D match to TRBD2 (5 bases). V was pared by 3 bases and J by 12 bases, with 21 bases between. Germline values: CDR1 MDHEN, CDR2 SYDVKM. The CDR3 length is 15 residues. The CDR3 spells CASSFGIGISLMQFF. Here the CDR3 DNA reads TGTGCCAGCAGTTTTGGGATCGGGATCTCCCTAATGCAGTTCTTC. The complete variable domain, with remaining parts taken from reference TRBV28 and TRBJ2-1, reads DVKVTQSSRYLVKRTGEKVFLECVQDMDHENMFWYRQDPGLGLRLIYFSYDVKMKEKGDIPEGYSVSREKKERFSLILESASTNQTSMYLCASSFGIGISLMQFFGPGTRLTVL.

This clonotype occurred a few times. The rearrangement uses TRBV18 and TRBJ2-3; D is possibly TRBD2 (5 bases). This CDR3 spans 15 amino acids. Germline CDR1 KGHSH, CDR2 LQKENI. V gave up 3 bases and J gave up 1 base, with 11 bases separating them. CDR3 sequence reads: CASSPVTRGTDTQYF. The CDR3 nucleotides read TGTGCCAGCTCACCCGTTACGCGGGGCACAGATACGCAGTATTTT.

This clonotype was seen a handful of times. The chain joins TRBV7-9 to TRBJ2-1; no clear D gene. In germline, CDR1 is SEHNR, CDR2 FQNEAQ (reference sequence). Trimming shortened V by 6 bases and J by 13 bases, and 10 bases separated the two germline ends. This CDR3 comprises 10 residues. The CDR3 DNA follows: TGTGCCAGCAGTCAGGAAAGACAGTTCTTC. This encodes CASSQERQFF.

By sample share, this clonotype is medium-sized. The V and J genes are TRBV20-1 and TRBJ1-2; D not certain. The CDR3 has 12 residues. CDR1 is DFQATT, CDR2 SNEGSKA, per germline (reference sequence). Trimming took 0 bases from V and 5 from J, leaving 7 bases between them. This CDR3 is CSARDLGYGYTF. The CDR3 nucleotides are TGCAGTGCTAGAGATTTGGGGTATGGCTACACCTTC.

V gene TRBV28 combines with J gene TRBJ2-2; D could derive from TRBD1 or TRBD2 (5 bases each). CDR1 and CDR2 from the germline V gene are MDHEN and SYDVKM. V gave up 5 bases and J gave up 0 bases, with 19 bases separating them. The CDR3 covers 18 residues. The CDR3 bases are TGTGCCAGCAGTCCAAAGATGGGACCTAAATCGAACACCGGGGAGCTGTTTTTT. Residues: CASSPKMGPKSNTGELFF.

The chain combines TRBV12-3 or TRBV12-4 with TRBJ1-5; a weak D match, TRBD1 (6 bases). This CDR3 contains 14 residues. Trimming cost V 6 bases and J 4 bases, with 13 bases left between them. DNA of the CDR3: TGTGCCAGCAGAACAGGGACGGGGAATCAGCCCCAGCATTTT. It is translated as CASRTGTGNQPQHF.

Comment on this clonotype: Mismatch with germline at one junction end may stem from a read error. The chain recombines TRBV18 with TRBJ2-1; possibly TRBD2 for D (5 bases). Germline lookup yields CDR1 KGHSH and CDR2 LQKENI. The CDR3 extends over 17 amino acids. The CDR3 DNA follows: TGTGCCAGCAACCTATACGGGATACCAAGCTCCTACAACGAGCAGTTCTTC. Protein sequence: CASNLYGIPSSYNEQFF.

The rearrangement links TRBV4-1 to TRBJ2-2; 8 nucleotides agree with TRBD2. The CDR3 spans 19 residues. CDR1 and CDR2 from the germline V gene are MGHRA and YSYEKL. V was pared by 5 bases and J by 1 base, with 15 bases of the junction left unmatched. Written as DNA, the CDR3 is TGCGCCAGCAGCAATACACGGGGGAGCGGGAGATTGAACACCGGGGAGCTGTTTTTT. It is translated as CASSNTRGSGRLNTGELFF.

This clonotype was found a few times. This chain links TRBV20-1 with TRBJ1-5, with D tentatively TRBD1 (5 bases). Germline V gene data show CDR1 as DFQATT and CDR2 as SNEGSKA (reference sequence). CDR3 length equals 13 residues. V was shortened by 3 bases and J by 2 bases, with 8 bases between the two germline ends. CDR3 nucleotide sequence: TGCAGTGCTAGCTTGGGGGGCAATCAGCCCCAGCATTTT. Translation: CSASLGGNQPQHF.

This sequence joins TRBV20-1 and TRBJ2-2, with 9 bases matching TRBD1. This CDR3 has 14 amino acids. The ends lost 2 bases at V and 6 bases at J; junction bases unmatched: 4. The germline gives CDR1 DFQATT, CDR2 SNEGSKA (reference sequence). Here the CDR3 reads CSARLTGGAGELFF. Here the CDR3 DNA reads TGCAGTGCTAGACTGACAGGGGGGGCCGGGGAGCTGTTTTTT.

The chain uses TRBV6-5 and TRBJ2-7; no firm D call. V was clipped by 4 bases and J by 0 bases, with 10 bases between them. The germline V gene has CDR1 MNHEY and CDR2 SVGAGI. The CDR3 length is 14 residues. The CDR3 region is CASSSGHYSYEQYF. CDR3 bases: TGTGCCAGCAGTTCCGGGCACTACTCCTACGAGCAGTACTTC.

This clonotype is classed as medium-sized. The chain joins TRBV6-2 or TRBV6-3 to TRBJ2-7, with unresolved D. CDR1 MNHEY and CDR2 SVGEGT come from the germline V gene. The V end was cut by 8 bases, the J end by 3 bases, with 17 bases between. This CDR3 is 14 amino acids long. The CDR3 sequence is CASATRTHRYEQYF. The CDR3 DNA reads TGTGCCAGCGCTACAAGAACGCATCGCTACGAGCAGTACTTC.

To note about this clonotype: The limits of the CDR3 on the DNA are not certain, so only TCRdb's listed CDR3 is given. The V call is TRBV5-6, the J call TRBJ2-2; TRBD2 reflects the table's D call only, with no check against the DNA. The CDR3 comprises 21 residues, both ends counted. CDR1 and CDR2 (germline): SGHDT, YYEEEE. The CDR3 region is CASSFGRVVGGYTFGSGSCFF.

The J gene is TRBJ1-2, the V gene TRBV7-2; maybe TRBD1 (6 bases). Germline-derived CDR1 and CDR2 are SGHTA and FQGNSA. The CDR3 contains 13 residues. Trimming shortened V by 5 bases and J by 6 bases, and 13 bases separated the two germline ends. CDR3 loop: CASSRKHRDGYTF. CDR3 coding DNA: TGTGCCAGCAGCAGAAAACACAGGGATGGCTACACCTTC.

The table lists this clonotype with a few counts. The chain is built from TRBV30 and TRBJ1-1, with TRBD1 matching 7 bases. After removal of 3 bases from V and 6 bases from J, the junction contained 4 bases not matched to a gene. Germline V gene lookup returns CDR1 GTSNPN and CDR2 SVGIG (reference sequence). CDR3 length: 12 residues. In DNA, the CDR3 is TGTGCCTGGAGCAGACAGGGCTCTGAAGCTTTCTTT. As protein: CAWSRQGSEAFF.

This clonotype was counted only a few times. V gene TRBV6-5 combines with J gene TRBJ2-6; D is uncertain. Germline V CDR1 and CDR2: MNHEY, SVGAGI. The ends were cut back, 0 bases at V and 0 bases at J, with 6 bases in the middle. The CDR3 extends over 16 amino acids. The CDR3 spells CASSYSWGSGANVLTF. CDR3 nucleotides: TGTGCCAGCAGTTACTCTTGGGGCTCTGGGGCCAACGTCCTGACTTTC.

The chain combines TRBV6-5 with TRBJ1-2; D remains unclear. The CDR3 loop spans 15 amino acids. With 2 bases removed from V and 2 bases from J, the gap between germline ends came to 12 bases. Germline V lookup: CDR1 MNHEY, CDR2 SVGAGI. The CDR3 spells CASSYGGIDNYGYTF. CDR3 in DNA: TGTGCCAGCAGTTACGGAGGGATAGACAACTATGGCTACACCTTC.

This clonotype was counted a few times. The V call is TRBV20-1, the J call TRBJ2-5; a possible D gene is TRBD1 (6 bases). V was clipped by 0 bases and J by 4 bases, with 24 bases between them. The CDR3 is 18 residues long. Per the germline V gene, CDR1 is DFQATT and CDR2 is SNEGSKA (reference sequence). CDR3 sequence reads: CSARDPQGRITMAETQYF. The CDR3 DNA is TGCAGTGCTAGAGATCCCCAGGGGCGGATCACCATGGCAGAGACCCAGTACTTC.

This clonotype was seen more than once but under ten times. This chain links TRBV18 with TRBJ1-5; a possible D gene is TRBD1 (6 bases). The CDR3 covers 15 residues. Germline V CDR1 and CDR2: KGHSH, LQKENI. The V and J ends lost 5 bases and 5 bases respectively, with 16 bases between them. CDR3 residues: CASSFTGQLHQPQHF. CDR3 sequence (DNA): TGTGCCAGCTCATTCACAGGACAGCTTCATCAGCCCCAGCATTTT.

This clonotype is medium-sized in the sample. The chain links TRBV7-4 to TRBJ2-7; TRBD1 agrees at 9 bases. The V gene's germline CDR1 is SGHVT and CDR2 SQSDAQ. This CDR3 spans 16 amino acids. J was trimmed by 3 bases and V by 7 bases; bases with no gene match: 13. The CDR3 DNA reads TGTGCCAGCACCACCAAAACAGGGACAGGGAACTACGAGCAGTACGTC. It is translated as CASTTKTGTGNYEQYV.

This clonotype showed up just a few times. The chain links TRBV5-1 to TRBJ2-3, with 10 bases that match TRBD2. V trimming: 1 base; J trimming: 1 base; junction bases outside the gene matches: 6. CDR3 length: 17 residues. Per the germline V gene, CDR1 is SGHRS and CDR2 is YFSETQ. The CDR3 bases are TGCGCCAGCAGCTTGTTCCTAGCGGGAGCGGGCACAGATACGCAGTATTTT. Its protein is CASSLFLAGAGTDTQYF. Using reference TRBV5-1 and TRBJ2-3 for the parts outside the CDR3, the full variable domain is KAGVTQTPRYLIKTRGQQVTLSCSPISGHRSVSWYQQTPGQGLQFLFEYFSETQRNKGNFPGRFSGRQFSNSRSEMNVSTLELGDSALYLCASSLFLAGAGTDTQYFGPGTRLTVL.

Comments on this clonotype: This CDR3 fails to terminate in the conserved phenylalanine or tryptophan, so it likely reflects a read error. The DNA is left out, because the CDR3 cannot be placed on it with certainty; the CDR3 is given as TCRdb lists it. This chain links TRBV2 with TRBJ1-1. The CDR3 spans 14 residues, counting both ends. The germline V gene encodes CDR1 SNHLY and CDR2 FYNNEI. Here the CDR3 reads CASTGRMANTEASL.